Listed here are 11 T cell receptor beta chains from one sample, sequenced in a study of blood T cell repertoires in COVID-19. This table comes from immunoSEQ multiplex PCR, and its TCRdb copy is limited to in-frame clones, with some not included. The sample carries 200,000 to 250,000 clones, 80% to 90% recorded once. Sequenced sample: peripheral blood. Every receptor here comes from a man aged 30 to 45 with COVID-19, enrolled during active disease.

The rearrangement joins TRBV5-1 to TRBJ2-1; D is possibly TRBD1 (6 bases). The CDR3 has 15 amino acids. Germline loops: CDR1 SGHRS, CDR2 YFSETQ. V dropped 5 bases and J dropped 2 bases, with 14 bases sitting between them. This CDR3 reads CASRPQGNAYNEQFF. Written as DNA, the CDR3 is TGCGCCAGCAGACCTCAGGGGAATGCCTACAATGAGCAGTTCTTC.

V and J are TRBV6-5 and TRBJ1-6; D may be TRBD1 (5 bases). V was pared by 7 bases and J by 8 bases, with 15 bases between. The CDR3 spans 14 residues. CDR1 MNHEY and CDR2 SVGAGI come from the germline V gene. CDR3 sequence: CASKRGRSYSPLHF. Here the CDR3 DNA reads TGTGCCAGCAAACGGGGGAGGTCATATTCACCCCTCCACTTT.

The CDR3 DNA reads as TGTGCCAGCAGTTACGAGGGACTAGCGGGCCGACCCAACACCGGGGAGCTGTTTTTT. Translating gives CASSYEGLAGRPNTGELFF. This chain uses TRBV6-2 or TRBV6-3 with TRBJ2-2; the match to TRBD2 covers 12 bases. The CDR3 extends over 19 amino acids. Germline loops: CDR1 MNHEY, CDR2 SVGEGT. The trim removed 2 bases at V and 2 bases at J, leaving 9 bases unmatched.

The V gene is TRBV29-1, the J gene TRBJ2-3; D perhaps matches TRBD1 (5 bases). The CDR3 extends over 14 amino acids. Germline V gene data show CDR1 as SQVTM and CDR2 as ANQGSEA. V gave up 0 bases and J gave up 8 bases, with 15 bases separating them. CDR3 residues: CSVEDLQARVTQYF. CDR3 coding DNA: TGCAGCGTTGAAGATCTACAGGCCAGAGTTACGCAGTATTTT.

This chain uses TRBV3-1 (or the pseudogene TRBV3-2) with TRBJ2-7, with 7 bases fitting TRBD1. V gave up 0 bases and J gave up 3 bases; unmatched junction bases: 14. CDR3 length: 18 amino acids. The germline V gene has CDR1 LGHDT and CDR2 YNNKEL (reference sequence). The CDR3 sequence is CASSQDLGRVRGYYEQYF. CDR3 nucleotides: TGTGCCAGCAGCCAAGACCTTGGCAGGGTCAGGGGGTACTACGAGCAGTACTTC.

The V and J genes are TRBV2 and TRBJ2-1; a weak D match, TRBD2 (7 bases). V was trimmed by 11 bases and J by 4 bases, leaving 24 bases between them. CDR3 size: 16 residues. Germline assignment: CDR1 SNHLY and CDR2 FYNNEI. Here the CDR3 reads CAGRGGTPILYNEQFF. Here the CDR3 DNA reads TGTGCCGGGAGGGGGGGTACCCCGATACTTTACAATGAGCAGTTCTTC.

The V and J genes are TRBV6-1 and TRBJ1-2; 7 bases align to TRBD1. With 1 base clipped from V and 8 bases from J, the junction kept 7 bases outside the gene matches. The CDR3 runs to 14 residues. From germline, CDR1 is MNHNS and CDR2 SASEGT. CDR3 nucleotides: TGTGCCAGCAGTGAAGACTACAGGGGACAGGGCTACACCTTC. Encoded protein: CASSEDYRGQGYTF.

The chain is built from TRBV24-1 and TRBJ2-1, with 8 bases fitting TRBD2. The CDR3 length is 19 residues. V shed 5 bases and J 0 bases; nucleotides not matched to a gene: 14. Germline V gene lookup returns CDR1 KGHDR and CDR2 SFDVKD. The CDR3 spells CATSGASGFPGDSYNEQFF. DNA for the CDR3: TGTGCCACCAGTGGGGCTAGCGGGTTCCCTGGAGACTCCTACAATGAGCAGTTCTTC.

The chain recombines TRBV4-2 with TRBJ2-3; 13 positions match TRBD2. The CDR3 totals 16 residues. With 1 base clipped from V and 4 bases from J, the junction kept 2 bases outside the gene matches. Germline V gives CDR1 LGHNA, CDR2 YNFKEQ. CDR3 sequence reads: CASSQGTSGRADTQYF. The CDR3 DNA sequence: TGTGCCAGCAGCCAAGGGACTAGCGGGAGAGCAGATACGCAGTATTTT.

This chain links TRBV6-5 with TRBJ2-1; the D gene is possibly TRBD2 (6 bases). CDR1 and CDR2 from the germline V gene are MNHEY and SVGAGI. Trimming pared 0 bases from V and 13 bases from J, leaving 13 bases between. This CDR3 spans 13 amino acids. The chain's CDR3 is CASSYSGGEGQFF. DNA of the CDR3: TGTGCCAGCAGTTACTCCGGCGGGGAAGGACAGTTCTTC.

The chain carries TRBV28 and TRBJ1-4, with TRBD1 matching 8 bases. Germline V lookup: CDR1 MDHEN, CDR2 SYDVKM. This CDR3 region has 16 residues. Trimming took 5 bases from V and 1 from J; bases not matched to a gene: 6. The CDR3 nucleotides read TGTGCCAGCAGTCGGCCCACAGGGGGAACTAATGAAAAACTGTTTTTT. Amino acid sequence: CASSRPTGGTNEKLFF.